What follows are 26 T cell receptor beta chains derived from one specimen sequenced in a study of regulatory T cells in long-lasting Graves disease. With iRepertoire HTBI primers and Arm-PCR of CDR3 regions, TCR beta libraries were built. TCRdb redid the calling of the multiplex PCR reads with MiXCR, one entry per CDR3 protein. The table includes about 470,000 distinct CDR3 sequences, roughly 20% detected once. Time point indicated: persistent/refractory GD, antithyroid drugs over 5 years with positive TRAb. After RNA was extracted from PBMCs, the TCR library was made from it. The specimen was peripheral blood mononuclear cells (PBMCs), collected when the disease was refractory, from a patient treated with antithyroid drugs. These receptors originate from a female donor with Graves disease.

This clonotype has a handful of counts. V gene TRBV24-1 combines with J gene TRBJ1-2; unclear D gene. CDR1 KGHDR and CDR2 SFDVKD come from the germline V gene. V lost 4 bases and J lost 8, with 13 bases in between. The CDR3 has 13 amino acids. The CDR3 loop is CATSDAFWRGYTF. The CDR3 DNA follows: TGTGCCACCAGTGACGCCTTCTGGCGGGGCTACACCTTC.

The V gene is TRBV9, the J gene TRBJ2-7; D remains unclear. Trimming removed 1 base at V and 6 bases at J, with 11 bases between. The CDR3 contains 13 residues. Germline values: CDR1 SGDLS, CDR2 YYNGEE. The CDR3 region is CASSVKVMGEQYF. Here the CDR3 DNA reads TGTGCCAGCAGCGTAAAGGTCATGGGCGAGCAGTACTTC.

The rearrangement uses TRBV6-1 and TRBJ2-7; D is ambiguous. V was clipped by 11 bases and J by 0 bases, with 14 bases between them. The CDR3 is 13 amino acids. The germline V gene encodes CDR1 MNHNS and CDR2 SASEGT. The DNA of the CDR3 is TGTGCCGGTGGCGGTGCCAGCTCCTACGAGCAGTACTTC. This sequence encodes CAGGGASSYEQYF.

This clonotype has at least ten counts. V and J are TRBV3-1 and TRBJ1-6; D is uncertain. CDR1 LGHDT and CDR2 YNNKEL come from the germline V gene (reference sequence). Trimming removed 1 base at V and 4 bases at J, with 11 bases between. There are 16 residues in the CDR3. The chain's CDR3 is CASSQGAASYNSPLHF. The CDR3 DNA follows: TGTGCCAGCAGCCAAGGTGCGGCCTCGTATAATTCACCCCTCCACTTT.

The V call is TRBV15, the J call TRBJ2-7; TRBD1 is a possible D gene (6 bases). Trimming took 6 bases from V and 4 from J, leaving 22 bases between them. The CDR3 is made up of 16 amino acids. CDR1 is LNHNV, CDR2 YYDKDF, per germline (reference sequence). Here the CDR3 DNA reads TGTGCCACCAGTACCCCTGTAACAGGGTCAGGGTACGAGCAGTACTTC. Translation gives CATSTPVTGSGYEQYF. The full variable domain, completed using reference TRBV15 and TRBJ2-7, is DAMVIQNPRYQVTQFGKPVTLSCSQTLNHNVMYWYQQKSSQAPKLLFHYYDKDFNNEADTPDNFQSRRPNTSFCFLDIRSPGLGDTAMYLCATSTPVTGSGYEQYFGPGTRLTVT.

The J gene is TRBJ1-1, the V gene TRBV11-3, with a tentative D call TRBD1 (5 bases). Trimming removed 5 bases at V and 6 bases at J, with 13 bases between. The CDR3 contains 13 residues. CDR1 is SGHNT and CDR2 is YENEEA in the germline V gene. The DNA for the CDR3 is TGTGCCAGCAGCCCCTGGGACGGGGCTGAAGCTTTCTTT. Protein: CASSPWDGAEAFF.

There are many counts of this clonotype. The genes are TRBV29-1 and TRBJ2-6; no clear D. CDR1 is SQVTM and CDR2 is ANQGSEA in the germline V gene. The CDR3 is 14 amino acids. Trimming pared 6 bases from V and 1 base from J, leaving 10 bases between. The CDR3 loop reads CSVADGSGANVLTF. DNA of the CDR3: TGCAGCGTGGCGGACGGTTCTGGGGCCAACGTCCTGACTTTC.

This clonotype was seen repeatedly, ten times or more. V is TRBV29-1 and J is TRBJ2-7, with 10 positions matching TRBD2. This CDR3 region has 13 residues. The germline CDR1 and CDR2 sequences are SQVTM and ANQGSEA. Unmatched junction bases numbered 3, after V lost 4 bases and J lost 3 bases. For the CDR3, the DNA is TGCAGCGTTGTGCTAGCGGGAGTCTACGAGCAGTACTTC. Protein sequence: CSVVLAGVYEQYF.

This clonotype was counted at least ten times. The chain joins TRBV6-5 to TRBJ1-1; no clear D. V dropped 0 bases and J dropped 2 bases, with 22 bases sitting between them. From germline, CDR1 is MNHEY and CDR2 SVGAGI. CDR3 size: 19 residues. CDR3 bases: TGTGCCAGCAGTTACTCGAGGCCCGACGATGGACCCGACAACACTGAAGCTTTCTTT. This translates into CASSYSRPDDGPDNTEAFF.

This clonotype was picked up many times. One junction end disagrees with the germline gene, perhaps due to a read error. The chain has TRBV5-1 and TRBJ1-1; 10 bases line up with TRBD1. Germline V gene data show CDR1 as SGHRS and CDR2 as YFSETQ. The CDR3 totals 14 residues. CDR3 sequence reads: CASSLGTGDTEAFF. For the CDR3, the DNA is TGTGCCAGCAGCTTGGGGACAGGGGATACTGAAGCTTTCTTT.

J is TRBJ2-7 and V is TRBV5-6; 9 bases align to TRBD2. The CDR3 length is 16 residues. V shed 1 base, J shed 5 bases, and the junction held 10 bases outside the gene matches. Germline-derived CDR1 and CDR2 are SGHDT and YYEEEE. CDR3 sequence reads: CASSLSAAGGPHEQYF. The CDR3 bases are TGTGCCAGCAGCTTGAGCGCGGCGGGAGGGCCCCACGAGCAGTACTTC.

This clonotype was counted between two and nine times. The chain joins TRBV7-9 to TRBJ2-7, with D tentatively TRBD1 or TRBD2 (5 bases each). The CDR3 is 14 residues long. From germline, CDR1 is SEHNR and CDR2 FQNEAQ (reference sequence). V was cut by 10 bases and J by 1 base, with 17 bases left in between. Here the CDR3 reads CATMGEGRSYEQYF. The CDR3, as DNA: TGTGCCACCATGGGGGAAGGTCGATCCTACGAGCAGTACTTC.

This clonotype was picked up many times. This chain joins TRBV18 and TRBJ1-1, with D unclear. The CDR3 totals 12 residues. V shed 8 bases and J shed 5 bases, with 12 bases lying between them. In germline, CDR1 is KGHSH, CDR2 LQKENI. The CDR3 is CASHNGRTEAFF. DNA of the CDR3: TGTGCCAGCCATAATGGACGGACTGAAGCTTTCTTT.

CDR3 loop: CAWRGGLREPQHF. DNA for the CDR3: TGTGCCTGGAGGGGCGGGTTGAGGGAGCCCCAGCATTTT. The V and J genes are TRBV30 and TRBJ1-5; D call uncertain. The CDR3 runs to 13 residues. The germline CDR1 and CDR2 sequences are GTSNPN and SVGIG (reference sequence). V dropped 3 bases and J dropped 8 bases, with 14 bases sitting between them. Full variable domain (remainder filled in from reference TRBV30 and TRBJ1-5): SQTIHQWPATLVQPVGSPLSLECTVEGTSNPNLYWYRQAAGRGLQLLFYSVGIGQISSEVPQNLSASRPQDRQFILSSKKLLLSDSGFYLCAWRGGLREPQHFGDGTRLSIL.

This clonotype was observed at least ten times. The V gene is TRBV27, the J gene TRBJ2-5; weak D call: TRBD2 (5 bases). Germline CDR1 and CDR2: MNHEY and SMNVEV (reference sequence). This CDR3 has 15 residues. V gave up 5 bases and J gave up 5 bases, with 18 bases separating them. CDR3 sequence reads: CASSPPDFDGETQYF. The CDR3 DNA reads TGTGCCAGCAGTCCGCCGGACTTCGACGGGGAGACCCAGTACTTC.

This clonotype occurred a few times. The J gene is TRBJ1-6, the V gene TRBV2; tentative D call: TRBD1 (6 bases). This CDR3 contains 14 residues. CDR1 and CDR2 (germline): SNHLY, FYNNEI. The V and J ends lost 4 bases and 10 bases respectively, with 14 bases between them. The CDR3 sequence is CASSVYLRGSPLHF. The DNA for the CDR3 is TGTGCCAGCAGTGTTTACCTCAGGGGCTCACCCCTCCACTTT.

The CDR3 DNA reads TGTGCCAGCAATGTGCCGATGACGAACACCGGGGAGCTGTTTTTT. The encoded protein is CASNVPMTNTGELFF. V and J are TRBV6-1 and TRBJ2-2; D is unresolved. CDR1 is MNHNS and CDR2 is SASEGT in the germline V gene. The V end was cut by 7 bases, the J end by 0 bases, with 12 bases between. There are 15 residues in the CDR3.

This clonotype was seen a handful of times. The V gene is TRBV6-1, the J gene TRBJ1-6, with no clear D. Looked up from germline, CDR1 is MNHNS and CDR2 is SASEGT. Between the trimmed V and J ends, which lost 6 bases and 10 bases, there was a span of 22 bases. The CDR3 is 16 amino acids. The CDR3 here is CASSVDTSTGWSPLHF. CDR3 DNA sequence: TGTGCCAGCAGCGTTGACACTTCCACGGGGTGGTCACCCCTCCACTTT.

There are many counts of this clonotype. The rearrangement joins TRBV11-3 to TRBJ1-1; D gene ambiguous. Trimming cost V 2 bases and J 1 base, with 8 bases left between them. The CDR3 runs 14 residues. The germline gives CDR1 SGHNT, CDR2 YENEEA. The CDR3 DNA follows: TGTGCCAGCAGCTTAAGCGGACCGAACACTGAAGCTTTCTTT. It translates to CASSLSGPNTEAFF.

This sequence joins TRBV20-1 and TRBJ2-5, with 8 bases that match TRBD2. The V and J ends lost 5 bases and 5 bases, in that order; junction bases with no gene match: 10. This CDR3 is 14 amino acids long. In germline, CDR1 is DFQATT, CDR2 SNEGSKA (reference sequence). The chain's CDR3 is CSARPSGSPETQYF. The CDR3 DNA reads TGCAGTGCTCGGCCTAGCGGGTCCCCCGAGACCCAGTACTTC.

The chain recombines TRBV6-1 with TRBJ2-2; 7 bases fit TRBD1. This CDR3 is 14 amino acids long. With V trimmed by 5 bases and J by 6 bases, 6 bases remained unmatched. CDR1 MNHNS and CDR2 SASEGT come from the germline V gene. CDR3 coding DNA: TGTGCCAGCAGTATCCGACAGGGTTCCGGGGAGCTGTTTTTT. The encoded protein is CASSIRQGSGELFF.

This clonotype appeared a few times. This rearrangement joins TRBV19 to TRBJ1-5, with D possibly matching TRBD1 (5 bases). This CDR3 has 14 amino acids. The V and J ends lost 7 bases and 2 bases respectively, with 12 bases between them. Germline V gene lookup returns CDR1 LNHDA and CDR2 SQIVND (reference sequence). CDR3 region: CASKPQGGNQPQHF. The CDR3, as DNA: TGTGCCAGTAAACCGCAGGGCGGCAATCAGCCCCAGCATTTT.

The rearrangement uses TRBV28 and TRBJ1-2, with D possibly being TRBD1 (5 bases). V shed 7 bases and J shed 2 bases, with 11 bases lying between them. CDR1 MDHEN and CDR2 SYDVKM come from the germline V gene. This CDR3 comprises 13 residues. The CDR3 region is CASTRSGNYGYTF. The CDR3 DNA reads as TGTGCCAGCACCCGGTCAGGGAACTATGGCTACACCTTC.

The table lists this clonotype with a count of one. V and J are TRBV2 and TRBJ2-3, with unresolved D. Germline values: CDR1 SNHLY, CDR2 FYNNEI. The V end was cut by 2 bases, the J end by 5 bases, with 8 bases between. The length of the CDR3 is 13 residues. The CDR3, as DNA: TGTGCCAGCAGTGAATGGGCTATAGATACGCAGTATTTT. It is translated as CASSEWAIDTQYF.

The table lists this clonotype with many counts. The J gene is TRBJ2-7, the V gene TRBV7-9; D is unclear. Trimming removed 4 bases from V and 3 bases from J, with 13 bases in between. The CDR3 length is 14 residues. CDR1 and CDR2 (germline): SEHNR, FQNEAQ (reference sequence). CDR3 DNA sequence: TGTGCCAGCAGCTCCCTAATAGTTGGCTACGAGCAGTACTTC. Its protein is CASSSLIVGYEQYF.

In this sample, this clonotype turned up a few times. V and J are TRBV7-9 and TRBJ2-5; D remains unclear. The better agreement between TRBJ2-1 and the DNA end casts doubt on the J call. CDR3 size: 15 residues. CDR1 is SEHNR and CDR2 is FQNEAQ in the germline V gene (reference sequence). The CDR3 sequence: CAISDGPGEYNEQFF. DNA for the CDR3: TGTGCCATCAGTGACGGGCCAGGCGAATACAATGAGCAGTTCTTC.